This entry lists 28 T cell receptor beta chains sequenced from one sample in a study of T cell changes during pregnancy in multiple sclerosis. TCRdb's copy holds only in-frame clones and misses some; the assay was immunoSEQ multiplex PCR. The sample holds 90,000 to 120,000 clones, 90% to 95% seen once. The sample in question was peripheral blood, obtained before pregnancy. These TCRs come from a female donor with multiple sclerosis, enrolled in a pregnancy study.

The V and J genes are TRBV19 and TRBJ2-7; D may be TRBD2 (6 bases). The V end lost 5 bases, the J end lost 0 bases, and 8 bases lay between the germline ends. CDR1 is LNHDA and CDR2 is SQIVND in the germline V gene (reference sequence). The CDR3 is 13 residues long. The DNA for the CDR3 is TGTGCCAGTAGTGTCGGGAGCTCCTACGAGCAGTACTTC. Translating it yields CASSVGSSYEQYF.

This chain joins TRBV7-8 and TRBJ2-3; TRBD2 agrees at 13 bases. The germline CDR1 and CDR2 sequences are SGHVS and FQNEAQ. The CDR3 spans 18 residues. V shed 1 base, J shed 6 bases, and the junction held 10 bases outside the gene matches. CDR3 sequence (DNA): TGTGCCAGCAGCTTAGGTCATCTACTAGCGGGAGGGGACGATACGCAGTATTTT. It yields the protein CASSLGHLLAGGDDTQYF. Full variable domain (outside the CDR3, taken from reference TRBV7-8 and TRBJ2-3): GAGVSQSPRYKVAKRGQDVALRCDPISGHVSLFWYQQALGQGPEFLTYFQNEAQLDKSGLPSDRFFAERPEGSVSTLKIQRTQQEDSAVYLCASSLGHLLAGGDDTQYFGPGTRLTVL.

The rearrangement uses TRBV4-3 and TRBJ1-4, with D tentatively TRBD1 (5 bases). CDR3 length equals 14 residues. V lost 4 bases, J lost 7 bases, and 13 bases lay in between. The germline CDR1 and CDR2 sequences are LGHNA and YSLEER. CDR3 sequence: CASSPSIGGEKLFF. The CDR3, as DNA: TGCGCCAGCAGCCCCTCGATCGGGGGTGAAAAACTGTTTTTT.

The chain joins TRBV5-1 to TRBJ2-3; 13 bases are shared with TRBD2. The CDR3 has 18 amino acids. The germline CDR1 and CDR2 sequences are SGHRS and YFSETQ. J was trimmed by 0 bases and V by 3 bases; bases with no gene match: 7. Written as DNA, the CDR3 is TGCGCCAGCAGCTGGACCTCGGGACTAGCGGGGAGCACAGATACGCAGTATTTT. Translated, it gives CASSWTSGLAGSTDTQYF.

The V and J genes are TRBV2 and TRBJ2-7, with unresolved D. Per the germline V gene, CDR1 is SNHLY and CDR2 is FYNNEI. V dropped 6 bases and J dropped 7 bases, with 13 bases sitting between them. The CDR3 contains 12 residues. In DNA, the CDR3 is TGTGCCAGCAGGCCCAAGCTCCTGGAGCAGTACTTC. Its translation: CASRPKLLEQYF.

The sample holds a few counts of this clone. The gene calls are TRBV5-1 and TRBJ1-1; D ambiguous. The CDR3 loop spans 14 amino acids. In germline, CDR1 is SGHRS, CDR2 YFSETQ. V lost 4 bases and J lost 2, with 12 bases in between. The CDR3: CASSNWESNTEAFF. The CDR3 DNA reads TGCGCCAGCAGCAACTGGGAGTCTAACACTGAAGCTTTCTTT.

This chain joins TRBV30 and TRBJ2-7, with 8 bases identical to TRBD1. Germline CDR1 reads GTSNPN; CDR2 reads SVGIG (reference sequence). The CDR3 runs to 12 residues. The junction had 1 base not matched to a gene; V was cut back by 4 bases and J by 2 bases. CDR3 DNA: TGTGCCTGGACAGGGGGCGCCTACGAGCAGTACTTC. Translating gives CAWTGGAYEQYF.

V usage is TRBV2 and J usage is TRBJ2-7; 9 bases are shared with TRBD1. Trimming took 5 bases from V and 6 from J; bases not matched to a gene: 5. CDR1 and CDR2 (germline): SNHLY, FYNNEI. The CDR3 runs 13 residues. The CDR3, as DNA: TGTGCCAGCAGTTGGGACAGGGCCCTCGAGCAGTACTTC. Protein sequence: CASSWDRALEQYF.

The V call is TRBV2, the J call TRBJ2-7; 11 nucleotides match TRBD2. The CDR3 extends over 14 amino acids. CDR1 and CDR2 from the germline V gene are SNHLY and FYNNEI. With V trimmed by 6 bases and J by 9 bases, 10 bases remained unmatched. CDR3 DNA sequence: TGTGCCAGCAGGGAAACTAGCGGGAGTAATCGGCAGTACTTC. Its protein product is CASRETSGSNRQYF. Full variable domain (outside the CDR3, taken from reference TRBV2 and TRBJ2-7): EPEVTQTPSHQVTQMGQEVILRCVPISNHLYFYWYRQILGQKVEFLVSFYNNEISEKSEIFDDQFSVERPDGSNFTLKIRSTKLEDSAMYFCASRETSGSNRQYFGPGTRLTVT.

The gene calls are TRBV7-9 and TRBJ2-1, with D perhaps TRBD1 (6 bases). V lost 5 bases and J lost 2, with 19 bases in between. The V gene's germline CDR1 is SEHNR and CDR2 FQNEAQ (reference sequence). The CDR3 runs to 17 residues. The CDR3 region has the DNA TGTGCCAGCAGCATTCTTCAGTGGACAGAGACCTACAATGAGCAGTTCTTC. This encodes CASSILQWTETYNEQFF.

V usage is TRBV4-1 and J usage is TRBJ2-1; possibly TRBD2 for D (8 bases). Trimming took 1 base from V and 5 from J, leaving 24 bases between them. The CDR3 sequence is 19 residues long. Germline V gene data show CDR1 as MGHRA and CDR2 as YSYEKL. The CDR3 loop reads CASSQGLAKKSRGHNEQFF. CDR3 in DNA: TGCGCCAGCAGCCAAGGACTAGCGAAAAAATCAAGGGGGCACAATGAGCAGTTCTTC.

The rearrangement uses TRBV6-1 and TRBJ2-7; maybe TRBD1 (6 bases). Trimming pared 4 bases from V and 5 bases from J, leaving 9 bases between. CDR3 length: 12 residues. The germline CDR1 and CDR2 sequences are MNHNS and SASEGT. In DNA form, the CDR3 reads TGTGCCAGCAGTGGACAGGCTAACGAGCAGTACTTC. Translating gives CASSGQANEQYF.

The V gene is TRBV5-1, the J gene TRBJ2-3, with TRBD2 matching 7 bases. Germline trimming cut 0 bases from V and 2 bases from J; bases unmatched to any gene: 0. The CDR3 covers 14 residues. Germline V lookup: CDR1 SGHRS, CDR2 YFSETQ. This CDR3 reads CASSLGDYTDTQYF. CDR3 DNA sequence: TGCGCCAGCAGCTTGGGGGACTACACAGATACGCAGTATTTT.

This clone turned up a few times. The chain's CDR3 is CASRQNTEAFF. DNA for the CDR3: TGTGCCAGCAGACAGAACACTGAAGCTTTCTTT. The chain combines TRBV6-5 with TRBJ1-1, with D unresolved. The CDR3 runs 11 residues. V was trimmed by 6 bases and J by 1 base, leaving 3 bases between them. Germline V CDR1 and CDR2: MNHEY, SVGAGI.

Written as DNA, the CDR3 is TGTGCCAGCAGCTTAGGCCGCGGGACAGGGGTGAGGCACGAGCAGTACTTC. Encoded protein: CASSLGRGTGVRHEQYF. The chain uses TRBV13 and TRBJ2-7; 10 positions agree with TRBD1. CDR3 length: 17 residues. Germline CDR1 and CDR2: PRHDT and FYEKMQ (reference sequence). J was trimmed by 5 bases and V by 0 bases; bases with no gene match: 10. Using reference TRBV13 and TRBJ2-7 for the parts outside the CDR3, the full variable domain is AAGVIQSPRHLIKEKRETATLKCYPIPRHDTVYWYQQGPGQDPQFLISFYEKMQSDKGSIPDRFSAQQFSDYHSELNMSSLELGDSALYFCASSLGRGTGVRHEQYFGPGTRLTVT.

This chain links TRBV2 with TRBJ2-1; 10 bases fit TRBD2. Per germline, CDR1 SNHLY and CDR2 FYNNEI. The CDR3 sequence is 15 residues long. Germline trimming cut 6 bases from V and 4 bases from J; bases unmatched to any gene: 6. The CDR3 region is CASRDPGLAYNEQFF. The CDR3 coding sequence is TGTGCCAGCAGGGATCCGGGACTAGCGTACAATGAGCAGTTCTTC. Drawing the rest from reference TRBV2 and TRBJ2-1, the complete variable domain is EPEVTQTPSHQVTQMGQEVILRCVPISNHLYFYWYRQILGQKVEFLVSFYNNEISEKSEIFDDQFSVERPDGSNFTLKIRSTKLEDSAMYFCASRDPGLAYNEQFFGPGTRLTVL.

This clone was detected only once. The chain combines TRBV5-4 with TRBJ2-1; 10 bases agree with TRBD2. Unmatched junction bases numbered 8, after V lost 1 base and J lost 4 bases. This CDR3 is built from 17 residues. Germline V gives CDR1 SGHNT, CDR2 YYREEE (reference sequence). DNA for the CDR3: TGTGCCAGCAGCTTGAGCAAGTTAGCGGGAGGTTACAATGAGCAGTTCTTC. Encoded protein: CASSLSKLAGGYNEQFF.

The chain has TRBV19 and TRBJ2-1; a possible D gene is TRBD2 (6 bases). CDR1 is LNHDA and CDR2 is SQIVND in the germline V gene (reference sequence). With 1 base removed from V and 5 bases from J, the gap between germline ends came to 9 bases. This CDR3 is 14 amino acids long. CDR3 in amino acids: CASSIGLDHNEQFF. The CDR3 DNA reads TGTGCCAGTAGTATAGGACTAGATCACAATGAGCAGTTCTTC.

The chain joins TRBV2 to TRBJ2-5; unclear D gene. CDR3 size: 10 residues. Trimming cost V 4 bases and J 8 bases, with 5 bases left between them. Germline loops: CDR1 SNHLY, CDR2 FYNNEI. The CDR3 loop is CASSAITQYF. CDR3 in DNA: TGTGCCAGCAGTGCCATCACCCAGTACTTC.

The chain carries TRBV19 and TRBJ2-7; weak D call: TRBD2 (6 bases). The CDR3 covers 15 residues. Per the germline V gene, CDR1 is LNHDA and CDR2 is SQIVND (reference sequence). V was clipped by 5 bases and J by 0 bases, with 14 bases between them. This CDR3 reads CASSWGLLSSYEQYF. The CDR3 bases are TGTGCCAGTAGTTGGGGACTTCTAAGCTCCTACGAGCAGTACTTC.

The CDR3 protein is CASSEPLEARPYEQYF. The CDR3 DNA follows: TGTGCCAGCAGTGAACCATTGGAGGCCAGACCCTACGAGCAGTACTTC. This chain connects TRBV25-1 to TRBJ2-7, with D tentatively TRBD2 (5 bases). Germline V gene sequence: CDR1 MGHDK, CDR2 SYGVNS. V was cut by 2 bases and J by 2 bases, with 16 bases left in between. This CDR3 has 16 residues.

This chain connects TRBV27 to TRBJ1-1; weak D call: TRBD1 (6 bases). The germline V and J ends were trimmed by 5 bases and 0 bases, with 16 bases remaining between them. The germline CDR1 and CDR2 sequences are MNHEY and SMNVEV (reference sequence). The length of the CDR3 is 16 residues. In nucleotides, the CDR3 is TGTGCCAGCAGTAAAGGACAGTCAAGGATGAACACTGAAGCTTTCTTT. This translates into CASSKGQSRMNTEAFF.

The gene calls are TRBV5-1 and TRBJ2-1; 7 bases are a match to TRBD2. The ends lost 0 bases at V and 9 bases at J; junction bases unmatched: 9. CDR3 length: 15 amino acids. CDR1 and CDR2 (germline): SGHRS, YFSETQ. CDR3 region: CASSLVGGMVVEQFF. The CDR3, as DNA: TGCGCCAGCAGCTTGGTGGGAGGGATGGTCGTTGAGCAGTTCTTC.

The chain uses TRBV7-3 and TRBJ2-4; 9 nucleotides match TRBD2. The CDR3 spans 16 residues. Germline assignment: CDR1 SGHTA and CDR2 FQGTGA. The junction had 6 bases not matched to a gene; V was cut back by 5 bases and J by 1 base. The CDR3 DNA reads TGTGCCAGCAGCACGGTAGCGGGAGAGGCCAAAAACATTCAGTACTTC. Translated: CASSTVAGEAKNIQYF.

The sample holds one count of this clone. The rearrangement uses TRBV5-4 and TRBJ2-7; D ambiguous. CDR3 length: 14 residues. Germline V gene data show CDR1 as SGHNT and CDR2 as YYREEE (reference sequence). V was shortened by 0 bases and J by 5 bases, with 12 bases between the two germline ends. The CDR3 DNA sequence: TGTGCCAGCAGCTTGGGCAGAAAAATCAACGAGCAGTACTTC. Translating it yields CASSLGRKINEQYF.

The J gene is TRBJ1-2, the V gene TRBV29-1; D is unclear. The ends were cut back, 2 bases at V and 6 bases at J, with 7 bases in the middle. This CDR3 contains 11 residues. Germline V gene sequence: CDR1 SQVTM, CDR2 ANQGSEA. CDR3 amino acids: CSVEYGDGYTF. Written as DNA, the CDR3 is TGCAGCGTTGAATACGGTGATGGCTACACCTTC.

The chain carries TRBV7-8 and TRBJ2-7; 14 nucleotides match TRBD2. The germline gives CDR1 SGHVS, CDR2 FQNEAQ. This CDR3 region has 21 residues. J gave up 3 bases and V 1 base, and 17 bases lay outside the gene matches. CDR3 sequence: CASSLVQRLAGGPGEDYEQYF. For the CDR3, the DNA is TGTGCCAGCAGCTTAGTTCAGAGACTAGCGGGAGGGCCGGGGGAAGACTACGAGCAGTACTTC.

V gene TRBV7-2 combines with J gene TRBJ1-5; tentatively, D is TRBD1 (6 bases). CDR1 and CDR2 from the germline V gene are SGHTA and FQGNSA. The CDR3 is 15 amino acids. Trimming took off 5 bases at V and 3 bases at J, with 14 bases between the two ends. The DNA for the CDR3 is TGTGCCAGCAGCCCAGGACAGTTACTCAATCAGCCCCAGCATTTT. Residues: CASSPGQLLNQPQHF.